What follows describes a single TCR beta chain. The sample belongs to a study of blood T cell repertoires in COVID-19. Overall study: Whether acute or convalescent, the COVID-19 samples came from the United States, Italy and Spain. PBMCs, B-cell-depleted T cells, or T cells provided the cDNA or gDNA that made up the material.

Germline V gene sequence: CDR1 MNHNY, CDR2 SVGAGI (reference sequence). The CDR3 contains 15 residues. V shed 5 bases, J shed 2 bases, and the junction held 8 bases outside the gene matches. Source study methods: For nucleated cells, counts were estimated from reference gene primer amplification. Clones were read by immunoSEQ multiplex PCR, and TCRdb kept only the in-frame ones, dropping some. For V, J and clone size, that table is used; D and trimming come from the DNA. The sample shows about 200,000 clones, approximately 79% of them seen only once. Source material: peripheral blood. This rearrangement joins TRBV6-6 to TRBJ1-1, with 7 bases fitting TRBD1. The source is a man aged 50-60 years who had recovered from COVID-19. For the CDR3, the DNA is TGTGCCAGCAGTGCGACAGGGAGAGGAAACACTGAAGCTTTCTTT. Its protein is CASSATGRGNTEAFF.